Sequencing of this T cell receptor beta chain was carried out in a study of regulatory T cells in long-lasting Graves disease. Study information: Over 5 years of antithyroid drugs with positive TSH receptor antibodies was taken to mean persistent Graves' disease. Study-wide findings and caveats: TCR diversity was lower in persistent Graves' patients (versus newly diagnosed ones).

Noted time point: persistent/refractory GD, antithyroid drugs over 5 years with positive TRAb. Generation of the TCR library employed RNA extracted from PBMCs. Xi'an, China, was home to the endocrinology department that provided patients. With iRepertoire HTBI primers and Arm-PCR of CDR3 regions, TCR beta libraries were built. TCRdb reanalysed the multiplex PCR reads using MiXCR and keeps one entry per CDR3 protein. The table records 300,000 to 500,000 distinct CDR3 sequences, less than 25% of them present only once. The CDR3 length is 16 residues. V shed 5 bases, J shed 8 bases, and the junction held 10 bases outside the gene matches. Germline V gene lookup returns CDR1 SGHTA and CDR2 FQGNSA. Details on this clonotype: Its specificity is unknown.

This TCR derives from a female donor with Graves disease. This sample comprised peripheral blood mononuclear cells (PBMCs), obtained when the disease was refractory, from a patient treated with antithyroid drugs. The V gene is TRBV7-2, the J gene TRBJ2-1, with 12 bases identical to TRBD2. CDR3 in DNA: TGTGCCAGCAGCCTATACCGGGGACTAGCGGGCGATGAGCAGTTCTTC. Protein sequence: CASSLYRGLAGDEQFF.